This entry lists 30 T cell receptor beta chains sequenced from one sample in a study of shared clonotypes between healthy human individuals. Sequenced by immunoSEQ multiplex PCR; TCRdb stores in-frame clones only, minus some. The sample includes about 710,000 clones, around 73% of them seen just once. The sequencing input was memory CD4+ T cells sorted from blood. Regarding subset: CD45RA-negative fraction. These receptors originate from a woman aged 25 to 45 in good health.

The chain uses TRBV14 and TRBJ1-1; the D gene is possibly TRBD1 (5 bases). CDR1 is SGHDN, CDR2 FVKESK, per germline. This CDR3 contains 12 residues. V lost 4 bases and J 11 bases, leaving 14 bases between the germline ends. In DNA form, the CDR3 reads TGTGCCAGCAGCCCATCCGGGACTTGGGCTTTCTTT. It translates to CASSPSGTWAFF.

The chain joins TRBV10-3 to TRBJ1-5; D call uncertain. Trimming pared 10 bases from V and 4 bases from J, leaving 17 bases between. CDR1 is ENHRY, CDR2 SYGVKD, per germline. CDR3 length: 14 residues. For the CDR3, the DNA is TGTGCCACCGGGATGGGAGGCCGAAATCAGCCCCAGCATTTT. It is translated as CATGMGGRNQPQHF.

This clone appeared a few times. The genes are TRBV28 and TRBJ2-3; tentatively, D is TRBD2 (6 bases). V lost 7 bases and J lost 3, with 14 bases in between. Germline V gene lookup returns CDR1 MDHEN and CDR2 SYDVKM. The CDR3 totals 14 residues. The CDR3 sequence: CASISGVPTDTQYF. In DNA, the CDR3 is TGTGCCAGCATTTCGGGGGTTCCTACAGATACGCAGTATTTT.

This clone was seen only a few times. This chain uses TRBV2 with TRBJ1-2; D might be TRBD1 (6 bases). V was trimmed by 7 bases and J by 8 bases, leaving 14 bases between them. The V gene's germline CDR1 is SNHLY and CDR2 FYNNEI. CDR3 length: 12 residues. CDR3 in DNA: TGTGCCAGCATAGGTACAGGGTACGGCTACACCTTC. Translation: CASIGTGYGYTF.

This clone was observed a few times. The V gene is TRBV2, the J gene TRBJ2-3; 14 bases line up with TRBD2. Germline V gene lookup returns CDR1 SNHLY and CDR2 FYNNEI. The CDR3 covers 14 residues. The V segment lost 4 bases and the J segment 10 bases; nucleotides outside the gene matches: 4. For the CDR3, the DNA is TGTGCCAGCAGTGTAGGGACTAGCGGGAGAGCGCAGTATTTT. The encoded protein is CASSVGTSGRAQYF. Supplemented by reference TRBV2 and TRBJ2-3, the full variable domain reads EPEVTQTPSHQVTQMGQEVILRCVPISNHLYFYWYRQILGQKVEFLVSFYNNEISEKSEIFDDQFSVERPDGSNFTLKIRSTKLEDSAMYFCASSVGTSGRAQYFGPGTRLTVL.

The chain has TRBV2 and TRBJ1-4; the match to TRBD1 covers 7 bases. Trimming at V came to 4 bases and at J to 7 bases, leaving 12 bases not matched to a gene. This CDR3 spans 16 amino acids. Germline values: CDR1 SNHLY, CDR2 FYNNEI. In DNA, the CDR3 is TGTGCCAGCAGTGGGATAGCAGACAGGGCGAGTGAAAAACTGTTTTTT. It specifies CASSGIADRASEKLFF.

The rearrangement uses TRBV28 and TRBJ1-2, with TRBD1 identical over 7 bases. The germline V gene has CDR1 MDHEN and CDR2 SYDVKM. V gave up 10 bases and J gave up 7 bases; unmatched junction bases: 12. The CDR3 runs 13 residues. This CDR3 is CATPGGGGTGYTF. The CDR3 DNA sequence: TGTGCCACCCCCGGGGGAGGGGGCACTGGCTACACCTTC.

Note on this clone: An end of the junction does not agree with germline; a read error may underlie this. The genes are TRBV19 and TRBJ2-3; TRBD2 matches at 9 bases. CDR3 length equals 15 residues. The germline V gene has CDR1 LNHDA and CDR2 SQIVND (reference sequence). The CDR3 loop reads CASTIIAGGTDTQYF. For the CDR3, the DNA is TGTGCCAGTACTATAATAGCGGGGGGCACAGATACGCAGTATTTT.

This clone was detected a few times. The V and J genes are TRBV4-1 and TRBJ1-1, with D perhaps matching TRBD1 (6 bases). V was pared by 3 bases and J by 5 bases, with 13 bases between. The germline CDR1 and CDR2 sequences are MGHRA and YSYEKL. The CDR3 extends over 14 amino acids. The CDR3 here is CASSQDADRTEAFF. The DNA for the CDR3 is TGCGCCAGCAGCCAGGACGCCGACAGGACTGAAGCTTTCTTT.

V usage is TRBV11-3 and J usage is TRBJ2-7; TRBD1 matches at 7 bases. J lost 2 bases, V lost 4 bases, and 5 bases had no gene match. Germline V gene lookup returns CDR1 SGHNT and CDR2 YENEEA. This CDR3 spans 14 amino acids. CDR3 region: CASSSGQSPYEQYF. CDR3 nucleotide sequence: TGTGCCAGCAGCTCGGGACAGAGCCCCTACGAGCAGTACTTC. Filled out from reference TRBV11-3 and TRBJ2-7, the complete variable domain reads EAGVVQSPRYKIIEKKQPVAFWCNPISGHNTLYWYLQNLGQGPELLIRYENEEAVDDSQLPKDRFSAERLKGVDSTLKIQPAELGDSAVYLCASSSGQSPYEQYFGPGTRLTVT.

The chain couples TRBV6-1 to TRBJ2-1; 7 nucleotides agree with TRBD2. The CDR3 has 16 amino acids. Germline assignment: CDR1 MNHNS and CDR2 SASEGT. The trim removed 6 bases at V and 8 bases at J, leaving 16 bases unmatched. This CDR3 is CASSEIGNPSGDEQFF. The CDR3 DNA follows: TGTGCCAGCAGCGAAATCGGGAATCCAAGCGGGGATGAGCAGTTCTTC.

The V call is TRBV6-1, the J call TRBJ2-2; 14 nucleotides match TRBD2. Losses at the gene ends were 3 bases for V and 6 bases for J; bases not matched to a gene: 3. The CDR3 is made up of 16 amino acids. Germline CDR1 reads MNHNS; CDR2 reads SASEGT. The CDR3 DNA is TGTGCCAGCAGTGAGGGACTAGCGGGAGACCCCGGGGAGCTGTTTTTT. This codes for CASSEGLAGDPGELFF.

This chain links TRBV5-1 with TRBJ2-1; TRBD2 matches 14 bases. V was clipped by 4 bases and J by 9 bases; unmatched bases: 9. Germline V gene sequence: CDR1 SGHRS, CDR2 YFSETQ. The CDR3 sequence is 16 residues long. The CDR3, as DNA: TGCGCCAGCAGCCCAGGGACTAGCGGGAGTTTAGTTGAGCAGTTCTTC. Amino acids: CASSPGTSGSLVEQFF.

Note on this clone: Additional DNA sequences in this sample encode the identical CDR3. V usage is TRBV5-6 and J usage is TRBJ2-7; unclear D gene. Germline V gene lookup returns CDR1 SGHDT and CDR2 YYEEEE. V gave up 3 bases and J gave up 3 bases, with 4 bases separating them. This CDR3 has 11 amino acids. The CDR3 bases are TGTGCCAGCAGCTCCCACTACGAGCAGTACTTC. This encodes CASSSHYEQYF.

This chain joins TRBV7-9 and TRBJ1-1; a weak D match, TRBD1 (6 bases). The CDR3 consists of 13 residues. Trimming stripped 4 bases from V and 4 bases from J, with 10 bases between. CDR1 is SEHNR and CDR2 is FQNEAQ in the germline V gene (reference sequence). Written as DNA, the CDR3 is TGTGCCAGCAGCTCGGACAGACTCACTGAAGCTTTCTTT. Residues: CASSSDRLTEAFF. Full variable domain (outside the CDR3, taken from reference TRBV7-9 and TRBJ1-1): DTGVSQNPRHKITKRGQNVTFRCDPISEHNRLYWYRQTLGQGPEFLTYFQNEAQLEKSRLLSDRFSAERPKGSFSTLEIQRTEQGDSAMYLCASSSDRLTEAFFGQGTRLTVV.

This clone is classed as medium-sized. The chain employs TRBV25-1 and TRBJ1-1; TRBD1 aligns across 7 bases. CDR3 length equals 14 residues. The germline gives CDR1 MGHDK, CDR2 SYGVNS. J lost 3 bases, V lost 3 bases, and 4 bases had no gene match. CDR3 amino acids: CASSDLQGYTEAFF. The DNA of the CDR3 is TGTGCCAGCAGTGATCTACAGGGGTACACTGAAGCTTTCTTT.

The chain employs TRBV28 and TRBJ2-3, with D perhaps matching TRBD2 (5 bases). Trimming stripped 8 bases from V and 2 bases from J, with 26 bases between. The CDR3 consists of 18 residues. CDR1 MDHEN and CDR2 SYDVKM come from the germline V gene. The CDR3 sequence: CASGLSGIGGKDTDTQYF. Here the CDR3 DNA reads TGTGCCAGCGGGTTATCCGGGATCGGCGGAAAAGACACAGATACGCAGTATTTT.

CDR3 amino acids: CASSPGTGNYGYTF. CDR3 in DNA: TGCGCCAGCAGCCCCGGGACAGGGAACTATGGCTACACCTTC. The V call is TRBV4-1, the J call TRBJ1-2, with 9 bases matching TRBD1. The CDR3 is 14 residues long. After removal of 4 bases from V and 2 bases from J, the junction contained 2 bases not matched to a gene. CDR1 is MGHRA and CDR2 is YSYEKL in the germline V gene.

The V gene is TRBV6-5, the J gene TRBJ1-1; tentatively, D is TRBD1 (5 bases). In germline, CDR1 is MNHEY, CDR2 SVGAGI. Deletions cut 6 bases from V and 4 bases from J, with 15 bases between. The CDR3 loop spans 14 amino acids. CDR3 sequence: CASSLDRRGTEAFF. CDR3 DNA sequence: TGTGCCAGCAGCCTCGACAGAAGAGGCACTGAAGCTTTCTTT.

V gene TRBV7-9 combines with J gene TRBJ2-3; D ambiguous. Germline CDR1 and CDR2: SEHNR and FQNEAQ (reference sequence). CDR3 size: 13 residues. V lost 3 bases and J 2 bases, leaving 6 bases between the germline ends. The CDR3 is CASSLEPTDTQYF. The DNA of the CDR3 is TGTGCCAGCAGCTTGGAACCCACAGATACGCAGTATTTT.

CDR3 loop: CASSQGRASPQHF. The CDR3 nucleotides read TGTGCCAGCAGCCAGGGTAGGGCCTCGCCCCAGCATTTT. V and J are TRBV4-2 and TRBJ1-5; D is unresolved. V shed 3 bases and J shed 9 bases, with 12 bases lying between them. This CDR3 has 13 residues. Germline CDR1 and CDR2: LGHNA and YNFKEQ.

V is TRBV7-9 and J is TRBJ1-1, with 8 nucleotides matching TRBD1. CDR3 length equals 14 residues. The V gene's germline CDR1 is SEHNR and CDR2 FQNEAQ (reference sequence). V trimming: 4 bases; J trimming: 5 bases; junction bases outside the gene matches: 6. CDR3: CASSSGQVETEAFF. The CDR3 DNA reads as TGTGCCAGCAGCTCGGGACAGGTGGAGACTGAAGCTTTCTTT. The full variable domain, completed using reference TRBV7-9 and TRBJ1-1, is DTGVSQNPRHKITKRGQNVTFRCDPISEHNRLYWYRQTLGQGPEFLTYFQNEAQLEKSRLLSDRFSAERPKGSFSTLEIQRTEQGDSAMYLCASSSGQVETEAFFGQGTRLTVV.

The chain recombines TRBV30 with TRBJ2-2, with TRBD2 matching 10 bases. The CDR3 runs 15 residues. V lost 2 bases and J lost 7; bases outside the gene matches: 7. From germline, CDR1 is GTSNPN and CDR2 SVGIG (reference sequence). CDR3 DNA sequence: TGTGCCTGGAGTCTCCTAGCGGGAGCCGGCGGGGAGCTGTTTTTT. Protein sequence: CAWSLLAGAGGELFF. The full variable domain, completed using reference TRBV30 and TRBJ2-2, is SQTIHQWPATLVQPVGSPLSLECTVEGTSNPNLYWYRQAAGRGLQLLFYSVGIGQISSEVPQNLSASRPQDRQFILSSKKLLLSDSGFYLCAWSLLAGAGGELFFGEGSRLTVL.

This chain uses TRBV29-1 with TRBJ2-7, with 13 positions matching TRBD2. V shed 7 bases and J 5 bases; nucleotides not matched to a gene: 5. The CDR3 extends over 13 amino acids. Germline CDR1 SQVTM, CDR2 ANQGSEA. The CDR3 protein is CSGGGLAGDEQYF. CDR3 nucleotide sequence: TGCAGCGGAGGCGGACTAGCGGGGGACGAGCAGTACTTC.

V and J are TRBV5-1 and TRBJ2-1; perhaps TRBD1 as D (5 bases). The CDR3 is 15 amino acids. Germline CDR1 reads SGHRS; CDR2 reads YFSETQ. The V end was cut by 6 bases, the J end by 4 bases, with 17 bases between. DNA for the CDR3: TGCGCCAGCAACTCGGGTGGGGCAGGATACAATGAGCAGTTCTTC. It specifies CASNSGGAGYNEQFF.

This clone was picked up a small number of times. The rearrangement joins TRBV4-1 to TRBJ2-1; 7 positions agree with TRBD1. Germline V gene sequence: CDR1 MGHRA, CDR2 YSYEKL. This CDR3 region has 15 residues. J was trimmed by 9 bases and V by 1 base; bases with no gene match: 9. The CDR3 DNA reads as TGCGCCAGCAGCCAAGTAGGGGGCCGGGACGGTGAGCAGTTCTTC. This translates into CASSQVGGRDGEQFF.

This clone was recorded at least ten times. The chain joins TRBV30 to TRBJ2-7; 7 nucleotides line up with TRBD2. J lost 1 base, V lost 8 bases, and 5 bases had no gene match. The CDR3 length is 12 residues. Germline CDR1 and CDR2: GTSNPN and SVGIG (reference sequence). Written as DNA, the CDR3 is TGTGCCCCCCGGGGGGTTTCCTACGAGCAGTACTTC. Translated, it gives CAPRGVSYEQYF.

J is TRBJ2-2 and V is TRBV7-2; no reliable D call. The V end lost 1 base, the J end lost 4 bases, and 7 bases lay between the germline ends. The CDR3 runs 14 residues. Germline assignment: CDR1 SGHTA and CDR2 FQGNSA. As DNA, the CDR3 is TGTGCCAGCAGCTTAGTCCGGTCCACCGGGGAGCTGTTTTTT. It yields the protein CASSLVRSTGELFF. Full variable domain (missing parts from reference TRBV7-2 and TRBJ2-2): GAGVSQSPSNKVTEKGKDVELRCDPISGHTALYWYRQSLGQGLEFLIYFQGNSAPDKSGLPSDRFSAERTGGSVSTLTIQRTQQEDSAVYLCASSLVRSTGELFFGEGSRLTVL.

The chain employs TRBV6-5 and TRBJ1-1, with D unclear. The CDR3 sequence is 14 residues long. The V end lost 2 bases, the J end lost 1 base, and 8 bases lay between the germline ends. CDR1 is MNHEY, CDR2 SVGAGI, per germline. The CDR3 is CASSYTIQNTEAFF. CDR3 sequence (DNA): TGTGCCAGCAGTTACACGATTCAGAACACTGAAGCTTTCTTT.

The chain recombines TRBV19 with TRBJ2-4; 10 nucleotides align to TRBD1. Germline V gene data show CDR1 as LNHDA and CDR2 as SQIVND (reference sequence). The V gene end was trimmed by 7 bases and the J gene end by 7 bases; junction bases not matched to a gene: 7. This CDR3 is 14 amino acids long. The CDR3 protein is CASKLDRGRNIQYF. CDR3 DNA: TGTGCCAGTAAATTAGACAGGGGGCGCAACATTCAGTACTTC.